Each of the 4 T cell receptor beta chains below was sequenced from the same sample in a study of Graves' ophthalmopathy and Graves' hyperthyroidism (dated by TCRdb to the late 2010s). The sequencing machine was an Illumina HiSeq 2000. For repertoire sequencing, TCR beta CDR3 regions were amplified from RNA transcripts. The first round of RT-PCR was done with HTBI primers and the Qiagen OneStep RT-PCR kit, and was followed by a second round of multiplex PCR, then size selection and purification. In-frame beta chains were kept once TCRdb had trimmed the public reads at Q25 with fastp and called clones with MiXCR. Rows are unified per CDR3 protein, each entry keeping the most common DNA and genes. This sample gives around 670,000 distinct CDR3 sequences in total; around 40% of them show up just once. The ten most abundant clones make up 44% of the sample. Sequencing was done on a sample of peripheral blood. The receptors were sampled from an adult man with Graves' ophthalmopathy.

This chain links TRBV20-1 with TRBJ2-7, with a tentative D call TRBD2 (6 bases). In germline, CDR1 is DFQATT, CDR2 SNEGSKA (reference sequence). There are 16 residues in the CDR3. V dropped 3 bases and J dropped 3 bases, with 21 bases sitting between them. The CDR3, as DNA: TGCAGTGCTAGGCCTACGGGACTGGAGATCTTCTACGAGCAGTACTTC. Protein: CSARPTGLEIFYEQYF.

This clonotype has only a few counts. V and J are TRBV7-9 and TRBJ1-1; no clear D gene. V lost 2 bases and J lost 4, with 11 bases in between. The germline V gene encodes CDR1 SEHNR and CDR2 FQNEAQ (reference sequence). The CDR3 is made up of 14 amino acids. CDR3 residues: CASSLLNRGTEAFF. The CDR3 DNA is TGTGCCAGCAGCTTATTGAATCGGGGCACTGAAGCTTTCTTT.

This clonotype showed up many times. The chain combines TRBV7-3 with TRBJ2-7; TRBD1 matches 9 bases. The germline gives CDR1 SGHTA, CDR2 FQGTGA. The CDR3 loop spans 14 amino acids. V shed 2 bases, J shed 3 bases, and the junction held 2 bases outside the gene matches. CDR3: CASSLGTGNYEQYF. The DNA of the CDR3 is TGTGCCAGCAGCTTAGGGACAGGGAACTACGAGCAGTACTTC.

This clonotype has only one observation. In DNA, the CDR3 is TGTGCCAGCAGTGAAAGGCTAGCGGGTGCAGATGAGCAGTTCTTC. Protein: CASSERLAGADEQFF. The genes are TRBV25-1 and TRBJ2-1; TRBD2 matches at 8 bases. Germline V gives CDR1 MGHDK, CDR2 SYGVNS. This CDR3 contains 15 residues. The ends lost 2 bases at V and 8 bases at J; junction bases unmatched: 8. The whole variable domain, filled in from reference TRBV25-1 and TRBJ2-1, reads EADIYQTPRYLVIGTGKKITLECSQTMGHDKMYWYQQDPGMELHLIHYSYGVNSTEKGDLSSESTVSRIRTEHFPLTLESARPSHTSQYLCASSERLAGADEQFFGPGTRLTVL.